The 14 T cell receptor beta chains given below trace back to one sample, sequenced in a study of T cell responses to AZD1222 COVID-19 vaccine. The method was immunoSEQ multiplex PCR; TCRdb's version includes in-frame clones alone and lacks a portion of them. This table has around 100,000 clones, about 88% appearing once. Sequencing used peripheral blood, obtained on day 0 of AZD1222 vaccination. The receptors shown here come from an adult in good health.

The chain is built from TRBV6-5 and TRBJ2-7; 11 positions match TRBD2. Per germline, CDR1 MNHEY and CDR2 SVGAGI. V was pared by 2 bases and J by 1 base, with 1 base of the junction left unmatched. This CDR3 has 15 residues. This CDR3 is CASSYGTSGSYEQYF. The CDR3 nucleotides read TGTGCCAGCAGTTACGGGACTAGCGGTTCCTACGAGCAGTACTTC.

The CDR3 DNA follows: TGTGCCAGCAGCCCAGACGTGAACACTGAAGCTTTCTTT. Residues: CASSPDVNTEAFF. The J gene is TRBJ1-1, the V gene TRBV4-2; D remains ambiguous. This CDR3 has 13 amino acids. CDR1 and CDR2 (germline): LGHNA, YNFKEQ. Trimming took off 4 bases at V and 0 bases at J, with 6 bases between the two ends.

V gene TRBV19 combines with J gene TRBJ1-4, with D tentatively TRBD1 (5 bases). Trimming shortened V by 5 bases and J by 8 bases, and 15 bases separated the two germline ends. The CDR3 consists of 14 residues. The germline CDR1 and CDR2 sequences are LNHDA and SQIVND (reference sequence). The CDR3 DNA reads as TGTGCCAGTAGTCCACGGGACGGGCGGGAAAAACTGTTTTTT. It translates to CASSPRDGREKLFF.

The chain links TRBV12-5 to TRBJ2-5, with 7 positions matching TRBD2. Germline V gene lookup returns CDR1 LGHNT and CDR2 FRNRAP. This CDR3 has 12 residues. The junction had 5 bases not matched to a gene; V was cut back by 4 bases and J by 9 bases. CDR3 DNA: TGTGCTAGTGGTTCCCCTAGCGGCCCCCAGTACTTC. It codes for CASGSPSGPQYF.

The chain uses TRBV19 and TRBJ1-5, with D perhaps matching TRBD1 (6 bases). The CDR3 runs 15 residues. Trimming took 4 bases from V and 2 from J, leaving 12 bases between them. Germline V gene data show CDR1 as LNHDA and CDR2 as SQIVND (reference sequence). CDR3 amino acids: CASSTYREGNQPQHF. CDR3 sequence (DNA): TGTGCCAGTAGTACCTACAGGGAAGGCAATCAGCCCCAGCATTTT.

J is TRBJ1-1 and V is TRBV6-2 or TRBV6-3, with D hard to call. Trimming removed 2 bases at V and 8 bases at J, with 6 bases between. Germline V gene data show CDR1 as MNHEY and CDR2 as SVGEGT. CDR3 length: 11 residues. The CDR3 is CASSYVAEAFF. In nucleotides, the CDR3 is TGTGCCAGCAGTTACGTAGCGGAAGCTTTCTTT.

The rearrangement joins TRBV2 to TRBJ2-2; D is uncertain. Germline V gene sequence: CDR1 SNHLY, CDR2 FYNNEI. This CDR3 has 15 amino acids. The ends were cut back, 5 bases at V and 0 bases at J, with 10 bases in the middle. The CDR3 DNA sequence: TGTGCCAGCAGTACCGACTCCACGAACACCGGGGAGCTGTTTTTT. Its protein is CASSTDSTNTGELFF. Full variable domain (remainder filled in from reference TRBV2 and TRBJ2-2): EPEVTQTPSHQVTQMGQEVILRCVPISNHLYFYWYRQILGQKVEFLVSFYNNEISEKSEIFDDQFSVERPDGSNFTLKIRSTKLEDSAMYFCASSTDSTNTGELFFGEGSRLTVL.

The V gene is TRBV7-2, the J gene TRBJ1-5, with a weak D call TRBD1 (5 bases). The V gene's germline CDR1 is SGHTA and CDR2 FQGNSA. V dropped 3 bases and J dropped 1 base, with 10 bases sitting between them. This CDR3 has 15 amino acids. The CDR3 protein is CASSLRGFSNQPQHF. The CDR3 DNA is TGTGCCAGCAGCTTGAGGGGTTTCAGCAATCAGCCCCAGCATTTT.

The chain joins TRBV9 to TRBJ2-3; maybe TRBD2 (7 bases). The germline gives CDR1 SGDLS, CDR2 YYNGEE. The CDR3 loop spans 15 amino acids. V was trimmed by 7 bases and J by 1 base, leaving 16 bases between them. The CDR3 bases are TGTGCCAGCCGGCGGGGGCTAGCGGGCACAGATACGCAGTATTTT. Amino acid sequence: CASRRGLAGTDTQYF.

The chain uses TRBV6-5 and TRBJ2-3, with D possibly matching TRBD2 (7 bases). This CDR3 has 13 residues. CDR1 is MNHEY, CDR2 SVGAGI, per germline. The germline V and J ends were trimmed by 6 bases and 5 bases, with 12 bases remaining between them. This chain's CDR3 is CASRGGTKDTQYF. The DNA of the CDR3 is TGTGCCAGCAGGGGGGGGACAAAAGATACGCAGTATTTT.

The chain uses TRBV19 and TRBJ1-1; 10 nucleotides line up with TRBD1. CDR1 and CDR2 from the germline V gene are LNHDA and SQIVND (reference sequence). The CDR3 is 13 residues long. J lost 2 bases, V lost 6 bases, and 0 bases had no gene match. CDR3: CASRTGGNTEAFF. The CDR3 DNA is TGTGCCAGTAGGACAGGGGGCAACACTGAAGCTTTCTTT.

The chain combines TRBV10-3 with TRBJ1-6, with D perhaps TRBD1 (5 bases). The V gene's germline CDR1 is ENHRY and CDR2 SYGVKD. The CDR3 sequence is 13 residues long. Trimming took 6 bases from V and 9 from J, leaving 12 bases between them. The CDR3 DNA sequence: TGTGCCATCAGACCCGGGGGGATTTCACCCCTCCACTTT. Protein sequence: CAIRPGGISPLHF.

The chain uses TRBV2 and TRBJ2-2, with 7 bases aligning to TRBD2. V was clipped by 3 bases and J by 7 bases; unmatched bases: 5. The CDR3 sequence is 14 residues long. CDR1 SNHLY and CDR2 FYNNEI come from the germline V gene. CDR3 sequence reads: CASSETSSGGELFF. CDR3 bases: TGTGCCAGCAGTGAGACTAGCTCGGGCGGGGAGCTGTTTTTT.

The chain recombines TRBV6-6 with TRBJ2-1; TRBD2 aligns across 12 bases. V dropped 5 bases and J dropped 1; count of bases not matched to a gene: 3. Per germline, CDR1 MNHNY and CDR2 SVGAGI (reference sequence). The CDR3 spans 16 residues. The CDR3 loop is CASSKTSGGSYNEQFF. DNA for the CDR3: TGTGCCAGCAGTAAGACTAGCGGGGGTTCCTACAATGAGCAGTTCTTC.